A single sample is the source of the 26 T cell receptor beta chains below, sequenced in a study of blood T cells in healthy people across ages. Next came a second PCR, run for roughly 6 to 11 cycles, which used a sample-barcoded 5' primer along with a J-beta primer mix. Each CDR3 protein gets one entry after TCRdb re-called the 5' RACE reads with MiXCR. The sample includes fewer than 900,000 distinct CDR3 sequences, roughly 45% seen only once; the top ten take around a fifth. The sequenced material came from blood. These receptors were obtained from a woman aged 60 to 75 in good health.

This clonotype appeared many times. The V gene is TRBV5-1, the J gene TRBJ2-7; D perhaps matches TRBD2 (6 bases). Per the germline V gene, CDR1 is SGHRS and CDR2 is YFSETQ. The CDR3 has 14 amino acids. V lost 1 base and J 0 bases, leaving 8 bases between the germline ends. CDR3 sequence reads: CASSLTEGSYEQYF. CDR3 coding DNA: TGCGCCAGCAGCTTGACGGAGGGCTCCTACGAGCAGTACTTC.

This clonotype was seen more than once but under ten times. V usage is TRBV12-3 or TRBV12-4 and J usage is TRBJ1-2; TRBD1 aligns across 7 bases. Germline trimming cut 6 bases from V and 5 bases from J; bases unmatched to any gene: 21. The CDR3 is 18 amino acids. The CDR3 DNA reads as TGTGCCAGCAGATTGAGTGGGGGCCAAGGGGGCGAGAATTATGGCTACACCTTC. Protein: CASRLSGGQGGENYGYTF.

This clonotype was counted only a few times. The rearrangement links TRBV9 to TRBJ2-5, with D unresolved. There are 14 residues in the CDR3. Deletions cut 0 bases from V and 2 bases from J, with 8 bases between. Germline V gene lookup returns CDR1 SGDLS and CDR2 YYNGEE. The CDR3 loop reads CASSVDLKQETQYF. CDR3 DNA sequence: TGTGCCAGCAGCGTAGACCTAAAACAAGAGACCCAGTACTTC.

This clonotype was detected only a few times. The rearrangement links TRBV5-1 to TRBJ2-7; TRBD2 might be the D (7 bases). The CDR3 runs 14 residues. The V end lost 6 bases, the J end lost 2 bases, and 15 bases lay between the germline ends. The germline V gene encodes CDR1 SGHRS and CDR2 YFSETQ. CDR3 nucleotides: TGCGCCAGCACCCTAGGGGGGGGAACCTACGAGCAGTACTTC. It encodes CASTLGGGTYEQYF.

The V call is TRBV28, the J call TRBJ1-2, with unresolved D. V lost 5 bases to trimming and J lost 3 bases, with 7 bases between them. Germline V gives CDR1 MDHEN, CDR2 SYDVKM. The CDR3 covers 12 residues. This CDR3 reads CASSGVDYGYTF. The CDR3 nucleotides read TGTGCCAGCAGTGGGGTGGACTATGGCTACACCTTC.

Here the CDR3 reads CASSLRLGQGASPNNEQFF. As DNA, the CDR3 is TGTGCCAGCAGCTTAAGATTGGGACAGGGGGCGAGTCCAAACAATGAGCAGTTCTTC. This chain links TRBV7-3 with TRBJ2-1, with 12 bases that match TRBD1. Trimming at V came to 1 base and at J to 5 bases, leaving 12 bases not matched to a gene. The germline gives CDR1 SGHTA, CDR2 FQGTGA. CDR3 length: 19 amino acids. The full variable domain, in which reference TRBV7-3 and TRBJ2-1 provide the parts outside the CDR3, is GAGVSQTPSNKVTEKGKYVELRCDPISGHTALYWYRQSLGQGPEFLIYFQGTGAADDSGLPNDRFFAVRPEGSVSTLKIQRTERGDSAVYLCASSLRLGQGASPNNEQFFGPGTRLTVL.

The chain combines TRBV21-1 with TRBJ2-7; TRBD1, the D gene given by the table, was not confirmed from the DNA. TRBV21-1 is labeled a pseudogene. The CDR3 loop spans 16 amino acids. CDR3 amino acids: CASSKEDPKQGCEQYF. The DNA of the CDR3 is TGTGCCAGCAGCAAAGAGGACCCCAAACAGGGGTGTGAGCAGTACTTC.

This clonotype was observed a few times. This chain uses TRBV2 with TRBJ2-5; 7 nucleotides align to TRBD1. Near its end, the DNA agrees better with TRBJ2-7, so the J call may be wrong. Per germline, CDR1 SNHLY and CDR2 FYNNEI. The CDR3 covers 13 residues. CDR3 in DNA: TGTGCCAGCAGCCGACAGGGAGAAAACGAGCAGTACTTC. Translation gives CASSRQGENEQYF.

This clonotype turned up a few times. The rearrangement uses TRBV6-1 and TRBJ2-7; no reliable D call. The V and J ends lost 7 bases and 2 bases respectively, with 9 bases between them. CDR1 and CDR2 from the germline V gene are MNHNS and SASEGT. This CDR3 region has 12 residues. CDR3 DNA sequence: TGTGCCAGCAAAAGTGGGGCCTACGAGCAGTACTTC. Translating gives CASKSGAYEQYF.

The chain combines TRBV7-3 with TRBJ2-1; possibly TRBD2 for D (6 bases). The germline CDR1 and CDR2 sequences are SGHTA and FQGTGA. This CDR3 is 14 amino acids long. The germline V and J ends were trimmed by 5 bases and 5 bases, with 13 bases remaining between them. CDR3 sequence (DNA): TGTGCCAGCAGCGTCTCCCTAGCGAACAATGAGCAGTTCTTC. As protein: CASSVSLANNEQFF.

This clonotype was detected only a few times. The chain has TRBV7-2 and TRBJ2-3; D is unresolved. The CDR3 is made up of 16 amino acids. From germline, CDR1 is SGHTA and CDR2 FQGNSA. The germline V and J ends were trimmed by 2 bases and 0 bases, with 12 bases remaining between them. The DNA for the CDR3 is TGTGCCAGCAGCTTAAATCTGGCTCTTAGCACAGATACGCAGTATTTT. Its translation: CASSLNLALSTDTQYF.

The chain employs TRBV6-5 and TRBJ1-1, with 11 bases aligning to TRBD1. The trim removed 6 bases at V and 6 bases at J, leaving 6 bases unmatched. The V gene's germline CDR1 is MNHEY and CDR2 SVGAGI. This CDR3 is 14 amino acids long. CDR3 sequence reads: CASSAGTGGSEAFF. DNA for the CDR3: TGTGCCAGCAGCGCCGGGACAGGGGGGTCTGAAGCTTTCTTT.

This clonotype has at least ten counts. Here the CDR3 reads CSVEFGRTDTQYF. For the CDR3, the DNA is TGCAGCGTTGAGTTTGGGAGGACAGATACGCAGTATTTT. This chain joins TRBV29-1 and TRBJ2-3; D perhaps matches TRBD2 (6 bases). V gave up 3 bases and J gave up 3 bases, with 10 bases separating them. The CDR3 loop spans 13 amino acids. The V gene's germline CDR1 is SQVTM and CDR2 ANQGSEA.

This clonotype was detected only once. Its ends do not fully match the called genes, so a read error is possible. The genes are TRBV18 and TRBJ2-1, with D possibly TRBD1 on 6 matching bases. Germline CDR1 reads KGHSH; CDR2 reads LQKENI. The CDR3 runs to 14 residues. CDR3 loop: CVSSRGQIGETQFF. CDR3 coding DNA: TGTGTCAGCTCCCGCGGACAGATCGGAGAGACCCAGTTCTTC. The whole variable domain, remainder taken from reference TRBV18 and TRBJ2-1, is NAGVMQNPRHLVRRRGQEARLRCSPMKGHSHVYWYRQLPEEGLKFMVYLQKENIIDESGMPKERFSAEFPKEGPSILRIQQVVRGDSAAYFCVSSRGQIGETQFFGPGTRLTVL.

This chain connects TRBV7-3 to TRBJ2-3; 9 nucleotides line up with TRBD2. The trim removed 1 base at V and 2 bases at J, leaving 7 bases unmatched. The germline V gene has CDR1 SGHTA and CDR2 FQGTGA. The CDR3 spans 17 residues. Here the CDR3 DNA reads TGTGCCAGCAGCTTAAGGGGTAGCGGGAGACTCACAGATACGCAGTATTTT. This gives the protein CASSLRGSGRLTDTQYF.

Comment on this clonotype: One end of the junction fails to match germline, which may point to a read error. V and J are TRBV5-1 and TRBJ2-5, with no clear D. Germline CDR1 is SGHRS and CDR2 is YFSETQ. This CDR3 has 12 amino acids. CDR3 residues: CASSLSAETQYF. The DNA of the CDR3 is TGTGCCAGCAGCTTATCGGCTGAGACCCAGTACTTC.

The chain couples TRBV7-2 to TRBJ2-3, with unresolved D. The CDR3 is 13 amino acids. V lost 3 bases to trimming and J lost 5 bases, with 9 bases between them. Germline V CDR1 and CDR2: SGHTA, FQGNSA. CDR3 loop: CASSFMDGDTQYF. The CDR3 DNA is TGTGCCAGCAGCTTCATGGACGGAGATACGCAGTATTTT.

This chain uses TRBV6-5 with TRBJ2-3, with TRBD2 identical over 7 bases. CDR1 and CDR2 from the germline V gene are MNHEY and SVGAGI. The CDR3 length is 15 residues. The trim removed 6 bases at V and 2 bases at J, leaving 8 bases unmatched. The CDR3: CASRSSGEITDTQYF. As DNA, the CDR3 is TGTGCCAGCAGGTCTAGCGGAGAGATCACAGATACGCAGTATTTT.

The genes are TRBV7-9 and TRBJ1-2; TRBD1 matches at 7 bases. The CDR3 has 16 amino acids. Germline assignment: CDR1 SEHNR and CDR2 FQNEAQ (reference sequence). V lost 1 base to trimming and J lost 4 bases; unmatched junction nucleotides: 9. The CDR3 coding sequence is TGTGCCAGCAGCTTAGTCCAAACGGCAGGGGGCTATGGCTACACCTTC. Protein sequence: CASSLVQTAGGYGYTF. Full variable domain (rest looked up from reference TRBV7-9 and TRBJ1-2): DTGVSQNPRHKITKRGQNVTFRCDPISEHNRLYWYRQTLGQGPEFLTYFQNEAQLEKSRLLSDRFSAERPKGSFSTLEIQRTEQGDSAMYLCASSLVQTAGGYGYTFGSGTRLTVV.

The chain carries TRBV12-3 or TRBV12-4 and TRBJ2-2; 7 bases line up with TRBD2. V was clipped by 6 bases and J by 7 bases; unmatched bases: 11. The CDR3 is 15 amino acids. As DNA, the CDR3 is TGTGCCAGCAGGGGCTCAGGGAGGGTTGGCGGGGAGCTGTTTTTT. The encoded protein is CASRGSGRVGGELFF.

The chain carries TRBV3-1 and TRBJ1-2, with a tentative D call TRBD1 (5 bases). Germline CDR1 reads LGHDT; CDR2 reads YNNKEL (reference sequence). The CDR3 has 15 residues. Trimming took 1 base from V and 2 from J, leaving 11 bases between them. CDR3: CASSQANSGNYGYTF. The DNA of the CDR3 is TGTGCCAGCAGCCAAGCAAATTCAGGGAACTATGGCTACACCTTC. The variable domain in full, completed from reference TRBV3-1 and TRBJ1-2, reads DTAVSQTPKYLVTQMGNDKSIKCEQNLGHDTMYWYKQDSKKFLKIMFSYNNKELIINETVPNRFSPKSPDKAHLNLHINSLELGDSAVYFCASSQANSGNYGYTFGSGTRLTVV.

Note on this clonotype: This could be a read error, since a much larger clone is one nucleotide away. The rearrangement links TRBV10-3 to TRBJ2-1; TRBD1 is a possible D gene (6 bases). The V end lost 5 bases, the J end lost 10 bases, and 18 bases lay between the germline ends. In germline, CDR1 is ENHRY, CDR2 SYGVKD. The CDR3 covers 14 residues. The CDR3: CAISHTGTTYEQFF. The CDR3 DNA reads as TGTGCCATCAGTCACACCGGGACAACCTACGAGCAGTTCTTC.

This clonotype was detected only a few times. The chain has TRBV6-6 and TRBJ1-5; TRBD1 might be the D (6 bases). Germline V gives CDR1 MNHNY, CDR2 SVGAGI (reference sequence). CDR3 length: 14 residues. Trimming stripped 2 bases from V and 4 bases from J, with 9 bases between. Written as DNA, the CDR3 is TGTGCCAGCAGTTACGAAGGGGGAAATCAGCCCCAGCATTTT. It encodes CASSYEGGNQPQHF.

The chain employs TRBV14 and TRBJ1-1, with a possible D match to TRBD1 (5 bases). The germline V and J ends were trimmed by 4 bases and 1 base, with 13 bases remaining between them. Germline CDR1 SGHDN, CDR2 FVKESK. CDR3 length: 15 amino acids. The CDR3 nucleotides read TGTGCCAGCAGCCCCTTTGAGGGGACGAACACTGAAGCTTTCTTT. This sequence encodes CASSPFEGTNTEAFF.

The chain carries TRBV7-2 and TRBJ2-5; D unresolved. The assigned J gene may be wrong: the sequence end matches TRBJ2-7 better. The CDR3 loop spans 15 amino acids. Germline V gives CDR1 SGHTA, CDR2 FQGNSA. The CDR3 nucleotides are TGTGCCAGCAGCTTAGATCCGTCCGGTGCCTACGAGCAGTACTTC. Its protein product is CASSLDPSGAYEQYF.

V usage is TRBV6-6 and J usage is TRBJ1-6, with D tentatively TRBD1 (5 bases). The CDR3 has 16 amino acids. V gave up 6 bases and J gave up 9 bases, with 21 bases separating them. CDR1 and CDR2 (germline): MNHNY, SVGAGI (reference sequence). CDR3 loop: CASRPSGEVWISPLHF. The CDR3 DNA reads as TGTGCCAGCAGACCCTCGGGGGAGGTGTGGATTTCACCCCTCCACTTT.